This TCR beta chain was identified during a study of control samples from healthy donors and cancer patients. Germline values: CDR1 SGHNT, CDR2 YENEEA. CDR3 length equals 14 residues. V lost 5 bases to trimming and J lost 9 bases; unmatched junction nucleotides: 5. Profiled with immunoSEQ multiplex PCR; TCRdb holds only in-frame clones, not every one. The table records about 10,000 clones, roughly 91% of them present only once. V gene TRBV11-3 combines with J gene TRBJ2-1, with 12 bases identical to TRBD1. The source of this sequence is a man in his 60s with colorectal cancer. Sequenced sample: PBMCs. The CDR3 sequence is CASSAGTGGGEQFF. CDR3 in DNA: TGTGCCAGCAGCGCCGGGACAGGGGGCGGTGAGCAGTTCTTC.